The clone carrying this TCR beta chain occurred once. The study assigned cohorts using participant-reported clinical history. The data stem from a study of blood T cell repertoires in COVID-19. Background on the study: The analysed material was cDNA or gDNA that came from T cells, B-cell-depleted T cells, or PBMCs.

Using immunoSEQ multiplex PCR, the repertoire was profiled, and TCRdb retains in-frame clones only, with some absent. The sample lists 350,000 to 500,000 clones; about 88% were seen once. The V end was cut by 7 bases, the J end by 6 bases, with 12 bases between. The CDR3 is 12 amino acids. Looked up from germline, CDR1 is MDHEN and CDR2 is SYDVKM. Source material: PBMCs or T cells enriched from blood (not recorded which). The V and J genes are TRBV28 and TRBJ1-1; TRBD1 might be the D (6 bases). The sequence came from a woman younger than 30 who had been exposed to COVID-19. The CDR3 coding sequence is TGTGCCAGCATGGAACAGGGTGCTGAAGCTTTCTTT. Translated: CASMEQGAEAFF.